These T cell receptor beta chains were read from a single sample in a study of cytomegalovirus exposure and HLA in healthy donors. TCRdb's copy holds only in-frame clones and misses some; the assay was immunoSEQ multiplex PCR. The table includes 65,000 to 75,000 clones, around 67% detected once. Sequencing was performed on PBMCs. These TCRs come from a woman aged 25 to 39 in good health and CMV-seronegative. CDR3s leave out the opening cysteine and the closing phenylalanine or tryptophan.

V gene	J gene	CDR3 length	CDR3 protein
TRBV7-8	TRBJ1-1	13	ASSLGSGGNTEAF
TRBV29-1	TRBJ2-7	11	SVVGQGRYEQY
TRBV5-1	TRBJ2-3	12	ASSSQRATDTQY
TRBV5-6	TRBJ2-2	12	ASSLGVASGELF
TRBV2	TRBJ2-1	13	ASSSSGASYNEQF
TRBV5-1	TRBJ2-7	10	ATWDSSYEQY
TRBV10-3	TRBJ1-4	10	ASSGVGEKLF
TRBV11-2	TRBJ1-5	12	ASSLVSSNQPQH
TRBV30	TRBJ1-2	12	AWLKLRVNPGYT
TRBV6-5	TRBJ1-1	13	ASSYSGQGNTEAF
TRBV30	TRBJ2-2	13	AWRTRTPLGGELF
TRBV7-9	TRBJ2-7	12	ASSLDGRGREQY
TRBV30	TRBJ2-6	13	AWRQAGYGANVLT
TRBV6-5	TRBJ2-6	12	AIKGGTGANVLT
TRBV30	TRBJ1-5	14	AWSVQGQGSDQPQH
TRBV9	TRBJ1-4	12	ASSVGTGSEKLF
TRBV30	TRBJ1-1	10	AWAGDSTEAF
TRBV7-7	TRBJ2-5	15	ASSPGLAGGRGETQY
TRBV9	TRBJ1-6	13	ASSVGQGLASPLH
TRBV5-4	TRBJ2-2	14	ASSSRLAGGAGELF
TRBV11-2	TRBJ2-1	12	ASFGQGIDNEQF
TRBV7-9	TRBJ2-3	9	ASSLEGGWN
TRBV5-1	TRBJ2-5	13	ASSRTSGGQETQY
TRBV21-1	TRBJ2-7	15	ASSYSNRVGKSYEQY
TRBV2	TRBJ2-2	10	ASSGDTGELF
TRBV5-8	TRBJ2-3	12	ASSLEGNTDTQY
TRBV10-2	TRBJ2-7	9	ASSEDRQQY
TRBV9	TRBJ1-5	13	ASSPGQFSNQPQH
TRBV19	TRBJ1-5	12	ASSISSPNQPQH
TRBV2	TRBJ1-5	12	ASQLQGGNQPQH
TRBV7-6	TRBJ2-7	12	ASSPSATSYEQY
TRBV28	TRBJ2-3	11	ASSGGGTDTQY
TRBV7-3	TRBJ2-2	11	ASSSDRAGELF
TRBV5-1	TRBJ1-2	12	ASSLYDPEEGYT
TRBV7-3	TRBJ2-5	13	ASSLGAGVMETQY
TRBV7-2	TRBJ1-2	14	ASSQDTNRDVDGYT
TRBV5-1	TRBJ1-1	13	ASSLEGGANTEAF
TRBV5-6	TRBJ2-7	11	ASSLTGPYEQY
TRBV6-6	TRBJ1-6	12	ASSYSSRGSPLH
TRBV2	TRBJ2-5	16	ASSAENSGGLGGWTQY
TRBV4-1	TRBJ1-4	13	ASSQEGTGGEKLF
TRBV19	TRBJ1-5	13	ASSFSRQGDQPQH
TRBV7-2	TRBJ1-2	14	ASSLFGTGPLGGYT
TRBV27	TRBJ2-5	15	ASSLGAIPDGQETQY
TRBV14	TRBJ1-1	12	ASSQEGDWGSPF
TRBV19	TRBJ1-5	11	ATLPGSNQPQH
TRBV11-3	TRBJ2-5	12	ASSFHGGGETQY
TRBV2	TRBJ1-1	11	ASSLQGNTEAF
TRBV18	TRBJ1-2	13	ASSPRQTGTDGYT
TRBV7-9	TRBJ2-5	12	ASSRGGVVETQY
TRBV28	TRBJ2-7	15	ASSLGSGGGSTYEQY
TRBV6-1	TRBJ1-1	13	AGSEYGGRDTEAF
TRBV29-1	TRBJ2-5	14	SVLHAGTGNQETQY